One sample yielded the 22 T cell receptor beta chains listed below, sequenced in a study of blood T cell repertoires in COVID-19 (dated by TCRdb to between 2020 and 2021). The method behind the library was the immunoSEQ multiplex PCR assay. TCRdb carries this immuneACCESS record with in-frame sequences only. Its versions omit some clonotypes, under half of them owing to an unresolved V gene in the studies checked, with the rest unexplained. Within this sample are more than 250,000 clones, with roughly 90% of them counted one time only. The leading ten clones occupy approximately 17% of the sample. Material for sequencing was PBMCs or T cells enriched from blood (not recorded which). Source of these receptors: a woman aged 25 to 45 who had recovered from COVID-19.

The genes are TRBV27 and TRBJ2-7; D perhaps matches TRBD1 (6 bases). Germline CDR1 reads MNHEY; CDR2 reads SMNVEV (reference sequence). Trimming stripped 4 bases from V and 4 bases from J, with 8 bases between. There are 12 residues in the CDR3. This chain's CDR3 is CASSSQGYEQYF. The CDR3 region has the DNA TGTGCCAGCAGTTCGCAGGGGTACGAGCAGTACTTC.

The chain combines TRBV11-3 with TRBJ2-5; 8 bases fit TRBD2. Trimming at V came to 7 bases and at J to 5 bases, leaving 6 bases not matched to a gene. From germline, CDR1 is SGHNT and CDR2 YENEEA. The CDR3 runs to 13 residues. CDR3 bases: TGTGCCAGCAACCGGGGGGGGACTGAGACCCAGTACTTC. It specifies CASNRGGTETQYF.

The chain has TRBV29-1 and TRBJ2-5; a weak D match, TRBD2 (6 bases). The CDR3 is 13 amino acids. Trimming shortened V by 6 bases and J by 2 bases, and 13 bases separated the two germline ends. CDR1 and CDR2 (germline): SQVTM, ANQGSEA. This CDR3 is CSVKGTLQETQYF. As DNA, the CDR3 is TGCAGCGTGAAAGGGACTCTGCAAGAGACCCAGTACTTC.

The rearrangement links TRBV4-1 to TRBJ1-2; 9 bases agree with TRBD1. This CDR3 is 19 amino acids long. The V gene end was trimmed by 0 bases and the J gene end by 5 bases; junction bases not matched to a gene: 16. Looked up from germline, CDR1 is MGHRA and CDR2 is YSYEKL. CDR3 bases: TGCGCCAGCAGCCAAGATGCCGACAGGGGGACTAAATATTGGTATGGCTACACCTTC. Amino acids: CASSQDADRGTKYWYGYTF.

The chain's CDR3 is CASSPTIAGGAYEQYF. The CDR3 region has the DNA TGTGCCAGCAGCCCAACAATAGCGGGAGGCGCCTACGAGCAGTACTTC. This chain links TRBV7-2 with TRBJ2-7, with 10 nucleotides matching TRBD2. This CDR3 is built from 16 residues. Germline lookup yields CDR1 SGHTA and CDR2 FQGNSA. Trimming at V came to 5 bases and at J to 2 bases, leaving 9 bases not matched to a gene.

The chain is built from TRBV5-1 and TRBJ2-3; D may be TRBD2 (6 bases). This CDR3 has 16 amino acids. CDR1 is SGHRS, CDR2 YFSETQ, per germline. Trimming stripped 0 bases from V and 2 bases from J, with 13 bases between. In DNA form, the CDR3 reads TGCGCCAGCAGCTTGGCCTCGGCGGGGATCACAGATACGCAGTATTTT. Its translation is CASSLASAGITDTQYF.

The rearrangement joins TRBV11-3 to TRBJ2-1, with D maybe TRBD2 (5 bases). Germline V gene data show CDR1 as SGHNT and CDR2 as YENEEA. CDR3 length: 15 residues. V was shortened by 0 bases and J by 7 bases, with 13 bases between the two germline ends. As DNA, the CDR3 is TGTGCCAGCAGCTTAGATTCTGGGCGGACTAATGAGCAGTTCTTC. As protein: CASSLDSGRTNEQFF.

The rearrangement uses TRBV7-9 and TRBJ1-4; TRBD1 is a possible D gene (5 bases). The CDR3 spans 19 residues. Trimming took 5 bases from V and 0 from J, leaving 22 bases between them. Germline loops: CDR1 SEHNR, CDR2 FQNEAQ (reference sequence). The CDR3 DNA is TGTGCCAGCAGCCCCGGTGTAGCCACGGGAGGGGCAACTAATGAAAAACTGTTTTTT. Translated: CASSPGVATGGATNEKLFF.

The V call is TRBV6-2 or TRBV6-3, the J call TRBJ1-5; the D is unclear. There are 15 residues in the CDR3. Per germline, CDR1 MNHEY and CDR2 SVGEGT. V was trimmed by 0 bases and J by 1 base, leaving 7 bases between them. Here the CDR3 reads CASSYSVQSNQPQHF. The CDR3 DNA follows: TGTGCCAGCAGTTACTCAGTTCAGAGCAATCAGCCCCAGCATTTT.

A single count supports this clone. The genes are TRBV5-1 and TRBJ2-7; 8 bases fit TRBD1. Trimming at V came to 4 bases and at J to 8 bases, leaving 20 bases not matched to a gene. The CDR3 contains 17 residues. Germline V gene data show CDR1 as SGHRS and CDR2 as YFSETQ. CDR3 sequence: CASSLFTGGPLVGKQYF. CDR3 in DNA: TGCGCCAGCAGCCTCTTTACAGGGGGTCCTTTGGTCGGAAAGCAGTACTTC.

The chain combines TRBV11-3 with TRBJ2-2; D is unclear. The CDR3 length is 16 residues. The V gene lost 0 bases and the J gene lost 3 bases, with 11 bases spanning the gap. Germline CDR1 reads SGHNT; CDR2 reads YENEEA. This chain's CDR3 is CASSLDLGGDTGELFF. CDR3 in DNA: TGTGCCAGCAGCTTAGATCTCGGCGGCGACACCGGGGAGCTGTTTTTT.

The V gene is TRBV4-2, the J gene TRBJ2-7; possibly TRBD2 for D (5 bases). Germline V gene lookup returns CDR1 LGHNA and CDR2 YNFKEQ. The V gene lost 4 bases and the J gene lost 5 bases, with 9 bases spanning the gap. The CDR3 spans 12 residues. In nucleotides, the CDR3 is TGTGCCAGCAGCCTAGTCGGGAACGAGCAGTACTTC. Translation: CASSLVGNEQYF.

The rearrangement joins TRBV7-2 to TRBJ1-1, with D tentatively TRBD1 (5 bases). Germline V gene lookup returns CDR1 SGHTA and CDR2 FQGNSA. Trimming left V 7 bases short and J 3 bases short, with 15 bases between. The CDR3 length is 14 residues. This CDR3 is CASTPGQGDTEAFF. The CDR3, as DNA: TGTGCCAGCACCCCCGGGCAGGGCGACACTGAAGCTTTCTTT.

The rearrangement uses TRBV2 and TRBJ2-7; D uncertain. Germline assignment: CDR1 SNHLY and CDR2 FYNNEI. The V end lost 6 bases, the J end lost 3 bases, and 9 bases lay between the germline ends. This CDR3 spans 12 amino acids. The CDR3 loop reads CASRRNRYEQYF. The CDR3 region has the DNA TGTGCCAGCAGGAGAAACCGCTACGAGCAGTACTTC.

The CDR3 is CASSLSTWQPQHF. The CDR3 DNA sequence: TGTGCCAGCAGTTTATCGACATGGCAGCCCCAGCATTTT. This rearrangement joins TRBV28 to TRBJ1-5; D is undetermined. Trimming removed 1 base from V and 7 bases from J, with 8 bases in between. This CDR3 has 13 amino acids. The germline gives CDR1 MDHEN, CDR2 SYDVKM.

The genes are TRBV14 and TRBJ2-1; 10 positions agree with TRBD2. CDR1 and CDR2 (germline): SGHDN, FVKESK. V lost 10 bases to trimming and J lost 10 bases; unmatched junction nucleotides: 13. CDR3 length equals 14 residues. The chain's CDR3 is CANSGTSESREQFF. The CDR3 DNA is TGTGCCAACTCCGGGACTAGCGAGAGCAGGGAGCAGTTCTTC.

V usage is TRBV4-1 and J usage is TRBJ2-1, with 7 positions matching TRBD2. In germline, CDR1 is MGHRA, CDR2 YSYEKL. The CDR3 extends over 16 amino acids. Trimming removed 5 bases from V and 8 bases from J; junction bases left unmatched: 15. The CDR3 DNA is TGCGCCAGCAGCTACGCCGGCGGGAGATCTTTCTATGAGCAGTTCTTC. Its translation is CASSYAGGRSFYEQFF.

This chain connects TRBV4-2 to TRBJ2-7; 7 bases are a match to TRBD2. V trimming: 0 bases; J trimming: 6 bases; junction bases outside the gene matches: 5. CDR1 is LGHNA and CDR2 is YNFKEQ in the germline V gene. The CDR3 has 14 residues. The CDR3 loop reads CASSQDTPSGEQYF. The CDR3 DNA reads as TGTGCCAGCAGCCAAGATACCCCTAGCGGCGAGCAGTACTTC.

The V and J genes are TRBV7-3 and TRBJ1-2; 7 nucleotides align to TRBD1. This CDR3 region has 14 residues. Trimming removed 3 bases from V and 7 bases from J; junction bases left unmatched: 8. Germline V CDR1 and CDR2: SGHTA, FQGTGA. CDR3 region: CASSFERQGAGYTF. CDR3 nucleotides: TGTGCCAGCAGCTTCGAACGACAGGGCGCTGGCTACACCTTC.

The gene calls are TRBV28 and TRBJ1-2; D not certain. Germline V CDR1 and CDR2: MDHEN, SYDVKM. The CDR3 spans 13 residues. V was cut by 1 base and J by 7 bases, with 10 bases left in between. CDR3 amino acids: CASSLFQRRGYTF. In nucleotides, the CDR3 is TGTGCCAGCAGTTTATTTCAGCGTCGTGGCTACACCTTC.

The CDR3 bases are TGTGCCAGCAGCCCGGGGTGGGGGCAATTGAACACTGAAGCTTTCTTT. This translates into CASSPGWGQLNTEAFF. This sequence joins TRBV7-8 and TRBJ1-1; D might be TRBD1 (6 bases). CDR1 is SGHVS, CDR2 FQNEAQ, per germline. Between the trimmed V and J ends, which lost 5 bases and 0 bases, there was a span of 16 bases. This CDR3 comprises 16 residues. Full variable domain (rest looked up from reference TRBV7-8 and TRBJ1-1): GAGVSQSPRYKVAKRGQDVALRCDPISGHVSLFWYQQALGQGPEFLTYFQNEAQLDKSGLPSDRFFAERPEGSVSTLKIQRTQQEDSAVYLCASSPGWGQLNTEAFFGQGTRLTVV.

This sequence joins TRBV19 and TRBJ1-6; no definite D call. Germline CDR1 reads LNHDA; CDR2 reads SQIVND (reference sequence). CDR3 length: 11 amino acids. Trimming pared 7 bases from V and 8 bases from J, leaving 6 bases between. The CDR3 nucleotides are TGTGCCAGTATCCTCCATTCACCCCTCCACTTT. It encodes CASILHSPLHF.